This T cell receptor (beta chain) was identified in a study of blood T cells in healthy people across ages. General study points: TCR beta diversity per million T cells fell roughly linearly with age. Expanded clonotype changes were possibly confounded by unknown donor CMV status. Diversity was higher, and naive CD4+ cells more numerous, in long-lived donors than in aged donors.

The CDR3 runs to 16 residues. Looked up from germline, CDR1 is SNHLY and CDR2 is FYNNEI. Losses at the gene ends were 7 bases for V and 2 bases for J; bases not matched to a gene: 11. A second roughly 6 to 11 cycle PCR used barcoded and J-beta primers. TCRdb re-called the 5' RACE reads with MiXCR, one entry per CDR3 protein. The sample has around 940,000 distinct CDR3 sequences, about 53% seen once. To note about this clonotype: The antigen is not known.

The source is a woman aged 55-69 years in good health. Input material: blood. This chain joins TRBV2 and TRBJ2-7, with TRBD1 matching 10 bases. CDR3 bases: TGTGCCAGCACTAGACAGGGGGCGGGCGGGGCCTACGAGCAGTACTTC. Translated, it gives CASTRQGAGGAYEQYF. The entire variable domain, with the rest obtained from reference TRBV2 and TRBJ2-7, is as follows: EPEVTQTPSHQVTQMGQEVILRCVPISNHLYFYWYRQILGQKVEFLVSFYNNEISEKSEIFDDQFSVERPDGSNFTLKIRSTKLEDSAMYFCASTRQGAGGAYEQYFGPGTRLTVT.